This T cell receptor beta chain is drawn from a study of cytomegalovirus exposure and HLA in healthy donors. Whole-study context: Roughly 77 million unique TCRs from HLA-typed donors made up an early data release.

In the PCR, 60 Vbeta and 13 Jbeta primers were used. The table came from immunoSEQ multiplex PCR; TCRdb's copy has only in-frame clones and leaves some out. The table lists under 170,000 clones, about 85% of them singletons. Notes on this clone: Its antigen is unknown.

The study's findings and limits: Listed as cytomegalovirus-associated were 164 TCR beta chains. TCR beta chains associated with HLA were, in a later analysis, more clonally expanded than equally common others. One cluster of highly shared sequence variants probably arose as a sequencing artifact.

The sequence derives from a human donor in good health. Input material: PBMCs.

The DNA of the CDR3 is TGTGCCAGCAGTCGTGCTATCTCCGACTACGAGCAGTACTTC. It translates to CASSRAISDYEQYF. The rearrangement uses TRBV27 and TRBJ2-7; D is ambiguous. From germline, CDR1 is MNHEY and CDR2 SMNVEV (reference sequence). The CDR3 sequence is 14 residues long. V shed 5 bases and J shed 3 bases, with 14 bases lying between them.